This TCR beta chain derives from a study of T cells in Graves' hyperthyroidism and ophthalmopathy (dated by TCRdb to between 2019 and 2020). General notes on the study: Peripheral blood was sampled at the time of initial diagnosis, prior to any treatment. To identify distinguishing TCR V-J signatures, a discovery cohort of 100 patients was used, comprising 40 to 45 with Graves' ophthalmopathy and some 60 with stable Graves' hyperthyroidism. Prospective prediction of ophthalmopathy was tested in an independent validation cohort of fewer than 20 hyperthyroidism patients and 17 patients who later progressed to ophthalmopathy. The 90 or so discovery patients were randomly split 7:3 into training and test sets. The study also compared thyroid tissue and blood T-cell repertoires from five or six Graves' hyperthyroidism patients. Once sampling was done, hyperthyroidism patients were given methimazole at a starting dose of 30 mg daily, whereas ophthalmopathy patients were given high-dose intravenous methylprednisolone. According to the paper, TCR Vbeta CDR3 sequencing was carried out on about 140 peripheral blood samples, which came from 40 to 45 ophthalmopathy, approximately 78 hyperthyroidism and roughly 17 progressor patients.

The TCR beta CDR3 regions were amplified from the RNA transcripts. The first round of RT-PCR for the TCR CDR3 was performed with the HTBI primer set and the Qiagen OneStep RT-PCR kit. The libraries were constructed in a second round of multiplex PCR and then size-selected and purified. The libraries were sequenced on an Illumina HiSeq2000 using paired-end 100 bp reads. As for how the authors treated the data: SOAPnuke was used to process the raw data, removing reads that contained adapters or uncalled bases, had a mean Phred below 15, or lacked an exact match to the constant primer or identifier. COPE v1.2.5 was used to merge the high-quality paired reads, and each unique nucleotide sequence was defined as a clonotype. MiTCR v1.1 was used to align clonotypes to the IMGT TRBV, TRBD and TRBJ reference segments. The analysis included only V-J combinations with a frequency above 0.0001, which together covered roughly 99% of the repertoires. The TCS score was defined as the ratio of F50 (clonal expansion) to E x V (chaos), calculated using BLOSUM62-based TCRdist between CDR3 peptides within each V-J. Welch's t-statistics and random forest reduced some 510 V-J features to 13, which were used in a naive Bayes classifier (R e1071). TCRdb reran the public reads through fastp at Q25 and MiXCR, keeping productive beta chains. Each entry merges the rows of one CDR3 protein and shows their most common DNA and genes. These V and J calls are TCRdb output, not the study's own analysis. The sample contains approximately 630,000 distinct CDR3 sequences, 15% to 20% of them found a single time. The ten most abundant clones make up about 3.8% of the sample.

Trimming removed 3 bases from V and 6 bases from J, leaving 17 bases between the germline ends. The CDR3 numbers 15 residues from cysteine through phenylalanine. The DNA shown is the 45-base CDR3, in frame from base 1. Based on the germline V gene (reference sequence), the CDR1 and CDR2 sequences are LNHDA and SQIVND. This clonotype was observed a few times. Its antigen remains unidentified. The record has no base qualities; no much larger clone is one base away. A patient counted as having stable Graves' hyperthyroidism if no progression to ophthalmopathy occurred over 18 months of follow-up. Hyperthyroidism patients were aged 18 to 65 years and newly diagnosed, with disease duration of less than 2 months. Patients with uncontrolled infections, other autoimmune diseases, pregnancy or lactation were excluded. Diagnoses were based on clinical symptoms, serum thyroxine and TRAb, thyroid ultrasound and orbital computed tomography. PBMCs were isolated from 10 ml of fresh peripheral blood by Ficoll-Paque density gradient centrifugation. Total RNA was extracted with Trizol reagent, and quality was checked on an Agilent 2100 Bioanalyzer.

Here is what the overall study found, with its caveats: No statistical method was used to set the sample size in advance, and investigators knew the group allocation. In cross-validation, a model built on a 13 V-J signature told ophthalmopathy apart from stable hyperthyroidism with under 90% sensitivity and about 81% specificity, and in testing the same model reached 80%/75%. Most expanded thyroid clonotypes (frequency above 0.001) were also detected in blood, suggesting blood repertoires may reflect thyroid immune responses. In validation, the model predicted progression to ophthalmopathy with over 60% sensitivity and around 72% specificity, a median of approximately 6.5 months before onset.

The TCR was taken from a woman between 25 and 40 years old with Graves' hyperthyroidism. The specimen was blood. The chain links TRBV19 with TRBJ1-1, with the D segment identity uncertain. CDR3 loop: CASSIGFGESAEAFF. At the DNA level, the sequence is TGTGCCAGTAGTATCGGGTTCGGGGAGAGCGCTGAAGCTTTCTTT.